Each of the 32 T cell receptor beta chains below was sequenced from the same sample in a study of cytomegalovirus exposure and HLA in healthy donors. The study ran its PCR with 60 Vbeta and 13 Jbeta primers. The method was immunoSEQ multiplex PCR; TCRdb's version includes in-frame clones alone and lacks a portion of them. The data hold about 98,000 clones, with over 65% observed a single time. The material sequenced was PBMCs. The receptors originated from a male donor in good health and CMV-seronegative.

The J gene is TRBJ2-7, the V gene TRBV6-5; the D is unclear. V was shortened by 0 bases and J by 0 bases, with 9 bases between the two germline ends. Germline CDR1 is MNHEY and CDR2 is SVGAGI. CDR3 size: 15 residues. CDR3 amino acids: CASSYSPADSYEQYF. The CDR3 DNA sequence: TGTGCCAGCAGTTACTCCCCTGCGGACTCCTACGAGCAGTACTTC.

V gene TRBV6-6 combines with J gene TRBJ1-1, with D maybe TRBD1 (5 bases). This CDR3 has 15 amino acids. Germline loops: CDR1 MNHNY, CDR2 SVGAGI (reference sequence). Between the trimmed V and J ends, which lost 7 bases and 4 bases, there was a span of 19 bases. The CDR3 DNA follows: TGTGCCAGCAATAGGGGCAGGGCGAGTTCCACTGAAGCTTTCTTT. Translated: CASNRGRASSTEAFF.

The sample holds one count of this clone. The chain carries TRBV12-5 and TRBJ2-7; TRBD2 matches at 7 bases. In germline, CDR1 is LGHNT, CDR2 FRNRAP. The CDR3 totals 17 residues. V was clipped by 0 bases and J by 3 bases; unmatched bases: 11. The chain's CDR3 is CASGLVPLGLHRYEQYF. DNA for the CDR3: TGTGCTAGTGGTTTGGTCCCCCTGGGACTACACCGCTACGAGCAGTACTTC.

The chain recombines TRBV27 with TRBJ2-5; TRBD1 might be the D (6 bases). The CDR3 has 15 residues. The V and J ends lost 4 bases and 5 bases respectively, with 17 bases between them. Germline assignment: CDR1 MNHEY and CDR2 SMNVEV (reference sequence). The CDR3 DNA reads TGTGCCAGCAGTTCCATACAGGGAACGTGGGAGACCCAGTACTTC. Its protein product is CASSSIQGTWETQYF.

V and J are TRBV4-1 and TRBJ1-1, with 10 bases fitting TRBD1. Germline loops: CDR1 MGHRA, CDR2 YSYEKL. The CDR3 spans 15 residues. J gave up 10 bases and V 2 bases, and 10 bases lay outside the gene matches. The CDR3 reads CASSQLPGQGTGAFF. The CDR3 coding sequence is TGCGCCAGCAGCCAACTTCCGGGACAGGGGACGGGAGCTTTCTTT.

This clone was picked up a small number of times. V is TRBV30 and J is TRBJ2-3; 7 positions match TRBD2. The CDR3 runs 15 residues. CDR1 is GTSNPN, CDR2 SVGIG, per germline (reference sequence). With 2 bases clipped from V and 7 bases from J, the junction kept 12 bases outside the gene matches. CDR3 loop: CAWSLTGGWAYTQYF. CDR3 sequence (DNA): TGTGCCTGGAGTTTAACGGGGGGATGGGCTTATACGCAGTATTTT.

The rearrangement joins TRBV27 to TRBJ1-1; D not resolved. The length of the CDR3 is 14 residues. CDR1 is MNHEY, CDR2 SMNVEV, per germline (reference sequence). V gave up 5 bases and J gave up 1 base, with 11 bases separating them. DNA for the CDR3: TGTGCCAGCAGTGATAGCGGCCCGAACACTGAAGCTTTCTTT. Its protein is CASSDSGPNTEAFF.

V usage is TRBV7-9 and J usage is TRBJ2-1; D not certain. V was clipped by 2 bases and J by 6 bases, with 5 bases between them. The CDR3 sequence is 12 residues long. Germline V gene sequence: CDR1 SEHNR, CDR2 FQNEAQ (reference sequence). The CDR3 reads CASSLSVNEQFF. The DNA for the CDR3 is TGTGCCAGCAGCTTATCGGTCAATGAGCAGTTCTTC.

This sequence joins TRBV28 and TRBJ2-6; 9 bases are a match to TRBD1. Trimming at V came to 6 bases and at J to 0 bases, leaving 3 bases not matched to a gene. This CDR3 is built from 16 residues. Per germline, CDR1 MDHEN and CDR2 SYDVKM. CDR3 sequence: CASRTGGGSGANVLTF. The DNA for the CDR3 is TGTGCCAGCAGGACAGGGGGTGGCTCTGGGGCCAACGTCCTGACTTTC.

The rearrangement links TRBV13 to TRBJ2-3, with 8 bases identical to TRBD2. The CDR3 runs 14 residues. CDR1 PRHDT and CDR2 FYEKMQ come from the germline V gene (reference sequence). Losses at the gene ends were 3 bases for V and 8 bases for J; bases not matched to a gene: 7. The CDR3 DNA follows: TGTGCCAGCAGCTTTTTGTCGGCGGGAGGTACGCAGTATTTT. It codes for CASSFLSAGGTQYF.

V usage is TRBV4-2 and J usage is TRBJ1-1, with D perhaps matching TRBD1 (6 bases). V lost 2 bases, J lost 4 bases, and 11 bases lay in between. The CDR3 is made up of 14 amino acids. CDR1 and CDR2 from the germline V gene are LGHNA and YNFKEQ. CDR3 loop: CASSQTGGRTEAFF. CDR3 nucleotide sequence: TGTGCCAGCAGCCAAACGGGGGGCCGCACTGAAGCTTTCTTT.

The chain recombines TRBV6-4 with TRBJ2-3, with TRBD2 matching 8 bases. The CDR3 extends over 14 amino acids. V gave up 5 bases and J gave up 5 bases; unmatched junction bases: 6. Germline-derived CDR1 and CDR2 are MRHNA and SNTAGT. CDR3 loop: CASSQSGRGDTQYF. CDR3 DNA: TGTGCCAGCAGTCAAAGCGGGAGAGGAGATACGCAGTATTTT.

The chain couples TRBV6-5 to TRBJ2-7; 8 bases are a match to TRBD1. The CDR3 covers 15 residues. V lost 0 bases to trimming and J lost 0 bases; unmatched junction nucleotides: 1. CDR1 and CDR2 (germline): MNHEY, SVGAGI. CDR3 residues: CASSYSDRVSYEQYF. In DNA form, the CDR3 reads TGTGCCAGCAGTTACTCGGACAGGGTCTCCTACGAGCAGTACTTC.

The rearrangement links TRBV2 to TRBJ1-2; D remains unclear. The germline V and J ends were trimmed by 8 bases and 8 bases, with 12 bases remaining between them. The CDR3 length is 11 residues. Germline V gene data show CDR1 as SNHLY and CDR2 as FYNNEI. This CDR3 reads CASGRGRGYTF. As DNA, the CDR3 is TGTGCCAGCGGGCGGGGTCGCGGCTACACCTTC.

The chain carries TRBV6-1 and TRBJ1-1; D is uncertain. The CDR3 loop spans 13 amino acids. CDR1 MNHNS and CDR2 SASEGT come from the germline V gene. V was clipped by 1 base and J by 2 bases, with 5 bases between them. The CDR3 region is CASSEDRNTEAFF. The DNA of the CDR3 is TGTGCCAGCAGTGAAGACAGAAACACTGAAGCTTTCTTT.

This chain connects TRBV5-1 to TRBJ2-7; 11 bases match TRBD1. CDR1 and CDR2 (germline): SGHRS, YFSETQ. The V and J ends lost 0 bases and 2 bases, in that order; junction bases with no gene match: 4. This CDR3 is 16 amino acids long. CDR3 in amino acids: CASSLAWDRGAYEQYF. The CDR3 region has the DNA TGCGCCAGCAGCTTGGCCTGGGACAGGGGGGCCTACGAGCAGTACTTC.

The chain has TRBV30 and TRBJ2-6, with D tentatively TRBD2 (5 bases). Germline lookup yields CDR1 GTSNPN and CDR2 SVGIG (reference sequence). V was cut by 0 bases and J by 3 bases, with 15 bases left in between. CDR3 length equals 17 residues. In DNA, the CDR3 is TGTGCCTGGAGTGTTCTGGGAAAGGACTTTGGGGCCAACGTCCTGACTTTC. This sequence encodes CAWSVLGKDFGANVLTF.

The V gene is TRBV7-2, the J gene TRBJ2-2; 7 bases are a match to TRBD2. The CDR3 is made up of 17 amino acids. With 2 bases clipped from V and 2 bases from J, the junction kept 8 bases outside the gene matches. CDR1 is SGHTA and CDR2 is FQGNSA in the germline V gene. The CDR3 region is CASSLSPLAVNTGELFF. The CDR3 region has the DNA TGTGCCAGCAGCTTATCCCCCCTAGCGGTAAACACCGGGGAGCTGTTTTTT.

This chain joins TRBV28 and TRBJ2-7, with 12 bases identical to TRBD1. J was trimmed by 4 bases and V by 5 bases; bases with no gene match: 9. Per germline, CDR1 MDHEN and CDR2 SYDVKM. CDR3 size: 16 residues. The CDR3 coding sequence is TGTGCCAGCAGTCCGAGGCCGGGACAGGGGGCTTACGAGCAGTACTTC. This sequence encodes CASSPRPGQGAYEQYF.

The chain combines TRBV28 with TRBJ2-7; 13 bases are shared with TRBD2. The CDR3 length is 16 residues. The junction had 5 bases not matched to a gene; V was cut back by 2 bases and J by 4 bases. Germline CDR1 is MDHEN and CDR2 is SYDVKM. The DNA of the CDR3 is TGTGCCAGCAGTTTAGGACTAGCGGGAGATTTGTACGAGCAGTACTTC. Amino acid sequence: CASSLGLAGDLYEQYF.

The V gene is TRBV30, the J gene TRBJ1-4; no clear D. The CDR3 length is 15 residues. The germline gives CDR1 GTSNPN, CDR2 SVGIG (reference sequence). The V end lost 1 base, the J end lost 7 bases, and 16 bases lay between the germline ends. The CDR3 region has the DNA TGTGCCTGGAGTGACCTAGGCATGCTAGCTGAAAAACTGTTTTTT. It yields the protein CAWSDLGMLAEKLFF.

This sequence joins TRBV30 and TRBJ1-1; possibly TRBD1 for D (5 bases). This CDR3 has 14 amino acids. Trimming shortened V by 3 bases and J by 3 bases, and 14 bases separated the two germline ends. Germline V lookup: CDR1 GTSNPN, CDR2 SVGIG (reference sequence). The DNA of the CDR3 is TGTGCCTGGAGCGGACACCGAACCCACACTGAAGCTTTCTTT. This codes for CAWSGHRTHTEAFF.

The rearrangement joins TRBV7-3 to TRBJ2-3; D may be TRBD1 (5 bases). The germline CDR1 and CDR2 sequences are SGHTA and FQGTGA. The CDR3 totals 15 residues. V lost 1 base to trimming and J lost 4 bases, with 12 bases between them. The CDR3: CASSLKGPNADTQYF. Written as DNA, the CDR3 is TGTGCCAGCAGCTTAAAGGGGCCGAACGCAGATACGCAGTATTTT.

This chain links TRBV4-2 with TRBJ2-7; 7 bases agree with TRBD2. Germline V lookup: CDR1 LGHNA, CDR2 YNFKEQ. The CDR3 is made up of 14 amino acids. Losses at the gene ends were 1 base for V and 7 bases for J; bases not matched to a gene: 7. The CDR3 reads CASSQALAAGEQYF. The CDR3 DNA reads TGTGCCAGCAGCCAAGCCCTAGCGGCCGGGGAGCAGTACTTC.

The rearrangement links TRBV16 to TRBJ2-1; no reliable D call. V was trimmed by 0 bases and J by 8 bases, leaving 17 bases between them. The CDR3 spans 16 residues. In germline, CDR1 is KGHSY, CDR2 FQNENV. CDR3 coding DNA: TGTGCCAGCAGCCAATCAGGAGAGGCCTACCGGGATGAGCAGTTCTTC. Translated: CASSQSGEAYRDEQFF.

V usage is TRBV14 and J usage is TRBJ2-7; 9 positions match TRBD1. Trimming cost V 2 bases and J 4 bases; bases outside gene matches: 6. The CDR3 is made up of 15 amino acids. CDR1 is SGHDN, CDR2 FVKESK, per germline. The CDR3 here is CASSQKWDREYEQYF. The CDR3 DNA follows: TGTGCCAGCAGCCAAAAGTGGGACAGGGAATACGAGCAGTACTTC.

This rearrangement joins TRBV9 to TRBJ2-7; 8 bases align to TRBD1. This CDR3 region has 14 residues. Germline CDR1 reads SGDLS; CDR2 reads YYNGEE. The V gene end was trimmed by 1 base and the J gene end by 7 bases; junction bases not matched to a gene: 7. The CDR3 region has the DNA TGTGCCAGCAGCGTACTTCAGGGGGCGGGGGAGCAGTACTTC. It translates to CASSVLQGAGEQYF.

V and J are TRBV7-8 and TRBJ2-5; no definite D call. The germline V gene has CDR1 SGHVS and CDR2 FQNEAQ. V dropped 6 bases and J dropped 7 bases, with 15 bases sitting between them. CDR3 length: 13 residues. The DNA of the CDR3 is TGTGCCAGCAGGGGTGGAGCCGTCGGGACCCAGTACTTC. It specifies CASRGGAVGTQYF.

The chain joins TRBV4-2 to TRBJ2-1, with D perhaps matching TRBD2 (6 bases). The ends were cut back, 6 bases at V and 1 base at J, with 13 bases in the middle. CDR1 is LGHNA and CDR2 is YNFKEQ in the germline V gene. This CDR3 has 15 residues. CDR3 amino acids: CASSRDRESYNEQFF. The CDR3, as DNA: TGTGCCAGCAGTCGCGATCGGGAGTCCTACAATGAGCAGTTCTTC.

The V and J genes are TRBV19 and TRBJ1-1; no firm D call. The CDR3 has 14 residues. Germline V gives CDR1 LNHDA, CDR2 SQIVND (reference sequence). V was trimmed by 7 bases and J by 2 bases, leaving 14 bases between them. The DNA of the CDR3 is TGTGCCAGTACCTACGGAGAGGGAAACACTGAAGCTTTCTTT. Translation gives CASTYGEGNTEAFF.

This rearrangement joins TRBV7-3 to TRBJ2-3; D unresolved. V was clipped by 2 bases and J by 1 base, with 10 bases between them. The CDR3 contains 15 residues. Germline V CDR1 and CDR2: SGHTA, FQGTGA. The CDR3: CASSLLVAGTDTQYF. The CDR3 nucleotides are TGTGCCAGCAGCTTACTGGTCGCGGGCACAGATACGCAGTATTTT.

The chain joins TRBV10-3 to TRBJ2-6, with a weak D call TRBD1 (5 bases). V lost 7 bases, J lost 2 bases, and 6 bases lay in between. The V gene's germline CDR1 is ENHRY and CDR2 SYGVKD. The CDR3 has 13 amino acids. CDR3 region: CAITGTGANVLTF. In nucleotides, the CDR3 is TGTGCCATCACAGGGACTGGGGCCAACGTCCTGACTTTC.